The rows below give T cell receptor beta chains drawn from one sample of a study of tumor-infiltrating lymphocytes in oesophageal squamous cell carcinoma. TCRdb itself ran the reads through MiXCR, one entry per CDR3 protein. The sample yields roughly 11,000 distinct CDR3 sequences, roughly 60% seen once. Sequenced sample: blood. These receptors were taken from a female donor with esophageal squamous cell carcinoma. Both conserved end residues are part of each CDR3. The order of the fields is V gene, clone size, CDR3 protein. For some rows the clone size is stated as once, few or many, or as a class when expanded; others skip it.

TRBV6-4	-	CASRLDGGTEAFF
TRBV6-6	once	CASSYRLAYEQYF
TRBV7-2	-	CASSLNTDYYNEQFF
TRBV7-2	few	CASSFLISVNEQFF
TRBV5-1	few	CASRQGENSPLHF
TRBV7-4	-	CASSLSGGSAYNEQFF
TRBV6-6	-	CASKTVSSGANVLTF
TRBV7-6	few	CASSTGTRTSGANVLTF
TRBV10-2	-	CASSETINNSPLHF
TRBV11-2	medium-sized	CATKRLEDTEAFF
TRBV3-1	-	CASSQGQGTEQYF
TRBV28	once	CASSLPYRGDQPQHF
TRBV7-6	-	CASSSPRTNSYEQYF
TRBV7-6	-	CNDREGDTEAFF
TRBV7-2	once	CASSQNPLTDTQYF
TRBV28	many	CATHQGMRQPQHF
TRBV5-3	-	CASSLGTGLAGGEQFF
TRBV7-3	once	CASSFSREQFF
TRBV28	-	CTTTLGPSYNEQFF
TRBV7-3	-	CASSSGTLANTGELFF